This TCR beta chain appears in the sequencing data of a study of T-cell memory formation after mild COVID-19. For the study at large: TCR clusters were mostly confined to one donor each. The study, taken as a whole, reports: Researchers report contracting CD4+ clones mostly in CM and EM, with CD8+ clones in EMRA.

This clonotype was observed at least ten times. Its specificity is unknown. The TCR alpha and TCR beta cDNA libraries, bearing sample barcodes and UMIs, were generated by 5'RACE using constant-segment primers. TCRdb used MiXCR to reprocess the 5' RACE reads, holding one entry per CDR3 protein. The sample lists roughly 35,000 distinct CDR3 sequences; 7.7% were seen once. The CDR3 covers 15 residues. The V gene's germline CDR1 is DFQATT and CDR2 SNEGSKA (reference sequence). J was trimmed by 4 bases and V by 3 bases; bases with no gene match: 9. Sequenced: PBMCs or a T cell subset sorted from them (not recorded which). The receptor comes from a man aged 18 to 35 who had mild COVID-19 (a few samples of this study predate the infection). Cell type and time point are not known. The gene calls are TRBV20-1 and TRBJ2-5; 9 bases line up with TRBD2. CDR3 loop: CSASDFSRGGETQYF. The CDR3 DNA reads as TGCAGTGCTAGCGATTTTTCGCGGGGGGGAGAGACCCAGTACTTC.